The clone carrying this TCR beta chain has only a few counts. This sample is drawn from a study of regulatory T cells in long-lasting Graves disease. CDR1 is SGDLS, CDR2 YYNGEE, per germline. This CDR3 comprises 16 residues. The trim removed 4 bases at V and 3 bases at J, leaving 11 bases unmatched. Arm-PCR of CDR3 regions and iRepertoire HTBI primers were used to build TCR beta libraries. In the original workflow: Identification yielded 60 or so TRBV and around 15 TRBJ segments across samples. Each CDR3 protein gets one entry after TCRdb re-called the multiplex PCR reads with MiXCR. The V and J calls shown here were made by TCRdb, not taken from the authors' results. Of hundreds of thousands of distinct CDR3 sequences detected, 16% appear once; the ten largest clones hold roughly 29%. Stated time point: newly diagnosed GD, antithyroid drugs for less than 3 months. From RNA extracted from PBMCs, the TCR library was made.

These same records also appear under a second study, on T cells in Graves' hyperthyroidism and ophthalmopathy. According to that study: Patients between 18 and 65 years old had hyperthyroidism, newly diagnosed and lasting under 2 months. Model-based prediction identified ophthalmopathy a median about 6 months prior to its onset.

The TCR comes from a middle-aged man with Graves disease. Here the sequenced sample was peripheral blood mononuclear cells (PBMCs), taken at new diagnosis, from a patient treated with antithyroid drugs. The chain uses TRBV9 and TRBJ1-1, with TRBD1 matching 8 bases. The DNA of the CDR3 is TGTGCCAGCAGCCCCCAAGGGCAGGGGGCTTACACTGAAGCTTTCTTT. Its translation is CASSPQGQGAYTEAFF.